This T cell receptor beta chain was observed in a study of cytomegalovirus exposure and HLA in healthy donors (TCRdb year 2017). In terms of the full investigation: An earlier analysis of several hundred of the donors reported 250 to 300 Gb of sequence data and around 120 million unique TCR beta sequences from about 179 million T cells. Roughly 290 gigabases of sequencing data and around 85 million unique TCR sequences made up an early release that covered several hundred HLA-typed donors. Among the roughly 400 genotyped donors, about 85% belonged to the genetic ancestry cluster associated with self-reported Caucasian donors. The study aimed to test whether signatures of past pathogen exposure could be identified by cataloging public T cell receptors. The study used immunosequencing to profile the T cell repertoires of 666 subjects and linked those repertoires to cytomegalovirus serostatus. Along with the approximately 700-subject first cohort, a separate validation cohort of over a hundred different subjects was used. High-throughput TCR immunosequencing, statistical association of individual TCRs with disease status, and machine learning were combined to predict cytomegalovirus infection status. A later analysis re-examined previously published TCR beta repertoires from 600 to 700 donors and added high-resolution HLA genotyping to investigate patterns of TCR occurrence. The later analysis used no new phenotypic data to find candidate immune exposures, relying instead on TCR beta sequences and their occurrence across donors. To decide whether each TCR beta V gene segment behaved as functional or pseudogenic, an earlier analysis of some 600 of the donors relied on high-throughput TCR beta sequencing. Donor age, sex, ethnicity and CMV serostatus were compiled alongside the repertoire data. A later genetic analysis used genome-wide SNP genotypes for about 65% of the roughly 700 donors, treating that subset as a discovery cohort. Every discovery cohort repertoire had been produced on one sequencing platform. Class I and class II HLA loci were covered by the typing at four-digit resolution. The number of typed donors differed by locus: roughly 620-640 for A, B, C, DRB1 and DQB1; some 500 for DQA1; approximately 610 for DPA1; and about 470 for DPB1. Because of strong linkage in the cohort, a few DR-DQ haplotypes were treated as single units for association and clustering. Among roughly 400 genotyped donors of the cohort, an average of around 220,000 unique TCR beta nucleotide sequences was sequenced per donor, of which 15% to 20% were non-productive.

The cohort comprised more than 550 healthy bone marrow donors. Cohort members were all nominally healthy when sampled, although unrecorded immune exposures were likely present. The donor tested CMV seronegative, placing the donor among the 300 to 400 seronegative members of the cohort. Every donor gave a peripheral blood sample, and the peripheral blood mononuclear cells from that sample were used for TCR beta sequencing. Genomic DNA was extracted from the blood cell samples with the Qiagen DNeasy Blood Extraction Kit. Trimming accounts for 0 bases at V and 0 bases at J, while the number of junction bases matched to no gene is 5. CDR1 and CDR2, per the germline V gene, are SGDLS and YYNGEE. The CDR3 goes from the cysteine to the phenylalanine over 16 residues. Only the CDR3 DNA stays, 48 bases, in frame from base 1. Here is what the overall study found, with its caveats: V-gene and J-gene trimming of TCR beta chains was associated with a missense DCLRE1C variant in a later genetic analysis, and the association was replicated in an independent cohort. A later analysis reported that several top co-occurrence clusters appeared linked to parvovirus B19, influenza, CMV and Epstein-Barr virus. In a later analysis, HLA-associated TCR beta chains were found to be more clonally expanded and to have lower generation probabilities than equally common non-associated chains. Some IMGT-functional V segments, including TRBV6-2 and TRBV6-3, could not be told apart with the 87-base-pair reads, so those segments were excluded. In a later analysis, over 15,000 TCR beta sequences were associated with specific HLA alleles at a false discovery rate of 0.05. Cytomegalovirus status was reported to be diagnosed by the classifier with high specificity and sensitivity in both the original and validation cohorts. A further reported finding was that TCR beta sequences accurately predicted the HLA-A and HLA-B alleles for most subjects in the first cohort. Because HLA typing was missing for some donors at each locus, association tests included only the typed subset. Linkage disequilibrium might explain the correlated functional status among segregating V segments, but an unknown experimental factor could not be excluded. In a later analysis, the rate of TCR association differed among HLA loci, with DRB1 alleles having the most associated TCRs and HLA-C alleles having the fewest. A cluster of highly shared sequence variants was judged likely to represent a technical artifact of the sequencing pipeline. Sequencing depth was assumed to be roughly uniform across donors in the presence/absence analyses, though that assumption may not hold. For the cohort, immune exposure information was limited to CMV serostatus. This cohort had only TCR beta chains sequenced, and the lack of alpha or paired-chain data limited which features could be detected. In a later analysis, most CMV-associated TCR beta chains were found to appear HLA-restricted, with HLA associations seemingly driven largely by CMV exposure. According to a later genetic analysis, donors in an Asian-associated ancestry cluster had fewer N-insertions in productive TCRs than the roughly 670-donor mean. A total of some 180 TCR beta chains were listed by the study as associated with cytomegalovirus. According to the authors, the approach could potentially be generalized to other disease states and immunological phenotypes. Most TCR sequences were seen in very few donors, while some public TCRs were found in many individuals. Three of the identified cytomegalovirus-associated TCR beta chains were confirmed in vitro to be specific for cytomegalovirus antigens. In an earlier analysis of several hundred of the donors, most TCR beta V segments were observed in productive rearrangements about 90% or about 30% of the time, broadly matching IMGT annotations. The earlier analysis of about 600 of the donors excluded fewer than 20 rarely observed V segments, including chromosome 9 orphons, because counts were too low. Assigning TCR associations to individual alleles was difficult when HLA alleles, especially DR and DQ, strongly co-occurred.

With respect to this clone: Its antigen specificity is not known. Per-base quality was not reported, and no clone a single base away is much larger than it.

Library method: the immunoSEQ multiplex PCR assay. For the multiplex PCR, a mixture combining 60 forward primers for TCR Vbeta segments and 13 reverse primers for TCR Jbeta segments was used. Amplification of the CDR3 region of rearranged TCR beta genes was performed with a multiplex PCR assay on genomic DNA. On the Illumina HiSeq System, the amplified TCR beta libraries were sequenced as 87-base-pair reads. The authors' pipeline ran thus. In a later analysis, roughly 80 million unique TCR beta chains were counted across the roughly 610 repertoires, and around 10 million of these chains were shared by at least two donors. A nearest-neighbor algorithm error-corrected the raw reads and collapsed the reads into unique sequences, merging closely related sequences to remove PCR and sequencing errors. CDR3 sequences were aligned to IMGT reference sequences to assign V, D and J gene segments. For a sequence to be retained, a match of at least six nucleotides was required to both a V gene segment and a J gene segment. Rearrangements were classified as productive when the CDR3 lacked stop codons and remained in frame with V and J, and all other rearrangements were classified as non-productive. CDR3 was defined according to IMGT convention as the region running from the second conserved V-encoded cysteine to the conserved J-encoded phenylalanine. The earlier analysis of roughly 590 of the donors excluded sequences that lacked an unambiguous match to a single V gene segment. In an earlier analysis of a few hundred of the donors, V segments were called functional above 56.7% productive rearrangements and were called segregating when the between-donor standard deviation exceeded 5%. A statistical classification framework was built for diagnosing cytomegalovirus status from the catalog of TCR beta chain sequences. In a later analysis, V and J genes were assigned by comparing TCR nucleotide sequences against IMGT/GENE-DB human TR gene sequences. The TCRdist pipeline was used in a later analysis to assign CDR3 sequences and most-parsimonious VDJ recombination scenarios. In a later analysis, each TCR beta chain was defined by its CDR3 amino acid sequence together with its V-gene family, and reads without a unique V-gene family were excluded. As a way to deal with suspected cross-contamination and a sequencing artifact, a later analysis dropped hundreds of nucleotide sequences that were highly shared and had low generation probability. In a later analysis, a clonal expansion index for each public chain was calculated from normalized within-repertoire ranks of inferred template counts. In a later analysis, generation probabilities were computed using a VDJ recombination model fitted to out-of-frame rearrangements, and the results were checked against IGoR. In a later analysis, hypergeometric tests were used to score TCR-TCR, TCR-HLA and TCR-CMV co-occurrence, with a repertoire-size bias correction applied to TCR pairs. To estimate false discovery rates, a later analysis permuted the HLA or CMV assignments 20 times. In a later analysis, co-occurring TCRs were grouped with DBSCAN, and TCRdist sequence similarity was added when clustering was performed within HLA-allele-positive subsets. For co-occurrence clustering, repertoires with fewer than 30,000 or more than 120,000 public chains were excluded, along with five or six repertoires with anomalous nucleotide sharing. TCRdb carries this immuneACCESS record with in-frame sequences only. Its versions omit some clonotypes, under half of them owing to an unresolved V gene in the studies checked, with the rest unexplained. That table gives V, J and clone size, and the DNA gave D and trimming. Across this sample there are around 130,000 clones, with 78% seen only once. Over 1.5% of the sample is in the top ten clones.

The sample comprised PBMCs. Recombination joined TRBV9 with TRBJ2-5; the central 7 bases match TRBD1. The TCR sequence derives from a woman in her thirties or forties in good health and CMV-seronegative. CDR3 protein: CASSVGRDSHQETQYF. The sequence in DNA is TGTGCCAGCAGCGTAGGACGGGACAGCCACCAAGAGACCCAGTACTTC.